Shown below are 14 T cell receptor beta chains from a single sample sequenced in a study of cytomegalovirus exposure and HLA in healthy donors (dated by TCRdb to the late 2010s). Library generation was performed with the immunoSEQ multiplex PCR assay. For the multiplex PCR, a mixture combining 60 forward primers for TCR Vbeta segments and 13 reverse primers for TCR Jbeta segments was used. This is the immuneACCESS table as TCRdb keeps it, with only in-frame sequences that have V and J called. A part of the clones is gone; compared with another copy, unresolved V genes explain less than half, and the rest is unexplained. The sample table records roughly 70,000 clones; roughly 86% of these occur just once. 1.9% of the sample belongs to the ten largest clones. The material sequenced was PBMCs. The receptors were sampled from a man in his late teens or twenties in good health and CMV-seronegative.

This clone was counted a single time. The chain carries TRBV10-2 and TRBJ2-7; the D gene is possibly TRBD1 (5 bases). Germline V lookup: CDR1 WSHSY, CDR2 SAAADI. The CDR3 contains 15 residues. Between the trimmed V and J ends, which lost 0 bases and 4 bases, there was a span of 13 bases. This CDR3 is CASSESQGKGYEQYF. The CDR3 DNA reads TGCGCCAGCAGTGAGTCCCAAGGTAAGGGGTACGAGCAGTACTTC.

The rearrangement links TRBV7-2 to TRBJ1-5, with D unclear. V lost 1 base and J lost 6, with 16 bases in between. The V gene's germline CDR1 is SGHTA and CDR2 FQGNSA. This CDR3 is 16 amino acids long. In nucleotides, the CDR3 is TGTGCCAGCAGCTTAGGTCAGACACGGCTTGCTCAGCCCCAGCATTTT. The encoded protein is CASSLGQTRLAQPQHF.

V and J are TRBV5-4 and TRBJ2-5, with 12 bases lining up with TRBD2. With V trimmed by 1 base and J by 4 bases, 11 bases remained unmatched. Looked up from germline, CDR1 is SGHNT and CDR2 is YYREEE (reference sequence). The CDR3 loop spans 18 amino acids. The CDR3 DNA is TGTGCCAGCAGCTTGAAACGAACTAGCGGGAGGTCGGGAGAGACCCAGTACTTC. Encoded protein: CASSLKRTSGRSGETQYF.

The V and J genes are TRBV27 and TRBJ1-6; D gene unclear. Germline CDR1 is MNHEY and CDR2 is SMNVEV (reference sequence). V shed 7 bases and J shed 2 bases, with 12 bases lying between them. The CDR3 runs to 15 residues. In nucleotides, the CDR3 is TGTGCCAGCACGATGGGGAGGACCTATAATTCACCCCTCCACTTT. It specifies CASTMGRTYNSPLHF.

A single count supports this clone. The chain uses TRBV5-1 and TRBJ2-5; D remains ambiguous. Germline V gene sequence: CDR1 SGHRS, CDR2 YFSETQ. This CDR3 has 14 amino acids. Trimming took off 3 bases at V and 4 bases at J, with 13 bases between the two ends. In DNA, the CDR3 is TGCGCCAGCAGCTCGGTGGGCGTCGGAGAGACCCAGTACTTC. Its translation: CASSSVGVGETQYF.

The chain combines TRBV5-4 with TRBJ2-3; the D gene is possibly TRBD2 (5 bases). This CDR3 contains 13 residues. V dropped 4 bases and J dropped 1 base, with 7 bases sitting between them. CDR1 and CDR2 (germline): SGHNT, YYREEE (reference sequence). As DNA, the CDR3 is TGTGCCAGCAGCAAGGGAGGCACAGATACGCAGTATTTT. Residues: CASSKGGTDTQYF.

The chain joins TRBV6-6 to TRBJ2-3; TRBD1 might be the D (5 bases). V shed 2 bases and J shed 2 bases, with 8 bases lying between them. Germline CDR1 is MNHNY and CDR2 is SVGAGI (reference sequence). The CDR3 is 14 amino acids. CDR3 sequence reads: CASSYARDTDTQYF. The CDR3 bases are TGTGCCAGCAGTTACGCCAGGGACACAGATACGCAGTATTTT.

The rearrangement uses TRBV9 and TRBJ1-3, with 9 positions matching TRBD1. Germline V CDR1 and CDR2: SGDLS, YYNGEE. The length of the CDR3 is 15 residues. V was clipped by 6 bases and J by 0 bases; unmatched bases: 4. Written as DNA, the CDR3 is TGTGCCAGCACCGGGGACAGGGTCTCTGGAAACACCATATATTTT. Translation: CASTGDRVSGNTIYF.

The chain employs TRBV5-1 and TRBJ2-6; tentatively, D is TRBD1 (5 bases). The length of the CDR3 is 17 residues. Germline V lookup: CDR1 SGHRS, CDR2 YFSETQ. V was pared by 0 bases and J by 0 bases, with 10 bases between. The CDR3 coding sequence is TGCGCCAGCAGCTTGGATGTGACAGTCTCTGGGGCCAACGTCCTGACTTTC. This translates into CASSLDVTVSGANVLTF.

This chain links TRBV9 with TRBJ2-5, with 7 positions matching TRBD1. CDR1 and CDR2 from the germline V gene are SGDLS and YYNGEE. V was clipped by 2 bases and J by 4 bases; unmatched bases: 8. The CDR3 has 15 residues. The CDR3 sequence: CASSVQDRSGETQYF. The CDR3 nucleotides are TGTGCCAGCAGCGTCCAGGACAGGTCGGGAGAGACCCAGTACTTC.

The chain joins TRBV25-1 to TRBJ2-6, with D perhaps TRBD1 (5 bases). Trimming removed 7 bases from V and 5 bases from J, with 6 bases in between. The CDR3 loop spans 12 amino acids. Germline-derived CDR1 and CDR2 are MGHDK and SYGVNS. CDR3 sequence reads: CASTGRANVLTF. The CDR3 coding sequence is TGTGCCAGCACAGGGAGGGCCAACGTCCTGACTTTC.

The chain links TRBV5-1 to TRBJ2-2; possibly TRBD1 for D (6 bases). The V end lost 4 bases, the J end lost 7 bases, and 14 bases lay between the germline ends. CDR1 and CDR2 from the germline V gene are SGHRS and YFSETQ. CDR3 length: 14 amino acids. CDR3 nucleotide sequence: TGCGCCAGCAGCGGGTCAGGGGAGCTCGGGGAGCTGTTTTTT. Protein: CASSGSGELGELFF.

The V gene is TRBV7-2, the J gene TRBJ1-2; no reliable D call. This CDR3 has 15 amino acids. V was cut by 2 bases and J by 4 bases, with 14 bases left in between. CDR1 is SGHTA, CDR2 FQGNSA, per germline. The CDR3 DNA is TGTGCCAGCAGCTTATGGCATCTCTGGGCCTATGGCTACACCTTC. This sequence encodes CASSLWHLWAYGYTF.

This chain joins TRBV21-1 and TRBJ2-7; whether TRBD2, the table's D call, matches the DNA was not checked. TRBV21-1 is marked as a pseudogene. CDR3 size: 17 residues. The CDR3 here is CASSKVWGLAGHYEQYF. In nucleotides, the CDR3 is TGTGCCAGCAGCAAAGTCTGGGGACTAGCGGGACATTACGAGCAGTACTTC.